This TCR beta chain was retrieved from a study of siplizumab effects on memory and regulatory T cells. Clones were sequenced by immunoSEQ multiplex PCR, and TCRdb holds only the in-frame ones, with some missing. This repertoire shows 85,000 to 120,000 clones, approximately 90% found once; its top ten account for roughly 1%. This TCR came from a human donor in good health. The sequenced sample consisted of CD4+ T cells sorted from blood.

The CDR3 sequence: CASSESGFPNEKLFF. CDR3 in DNA: TGTGCCAGCAGTGAATCCGGGTTCCCTAATGAAAAACTGTTTTTT. The chain couples TRBV7-9 to TRBJ1-4; D is uncertain. The germline V gene encodes CDR1 SEHNR and CDR2 FQNEAQ (reference sequence). This CDR3 has 15 amino acids. Trimming removed 6 bases at V and 3 bases at J, with 14 bases between. The full variable domain, its missing parts supplied by reference TRBV7-9 and TRBJ1-4, is DTGVSQNPRHKITKRGQNVTFRCDPISEHNRLYWYRQTLGQGPEFLTYFQNEAQLEKSRLLSDRFSAERPKGSFSTLEIQRTEQGDSAMYLCASSESGFPNEKLFFGSGTQLSVL.